This TCR beta chain was found in a study of shared clonotypes between healthy human individuals (dated by TCRdb to 2020 to 2021). Describing the broader study: The cohort comprised a couple of women and a few men aged 18 to 49 years. Different laboratories and diverse techniques were used to prepare libraries and sequence TCR repertoires, to increase sequencing depth and limit assay-specific biases. Blood TCR repertoires of about 5 healthy adults were deeply sequenced to estimate repertoire size and the extent of clonotype sharing between individuals. Between about 0.94 and 8.9 billion PBMCs per donor were obtained by leukapheresis.

From V the trimming removes 4 bases and from J it removes 1 base, while the gene matches leave 4 bases of the junction unaccounted for. Reading from cysteine to phenylalanine, the CDR3 counts 14 amino acids. Only the CDR3 DNA is retained, 42 bases long and in frame from the first base. Via the germline V gene, CDR1 is SGHRS and CDR2 YFSETQ. This clone was counted a few times. No cognate antigen has been identified for it. No much larger clone exists at a distance of one base, and base qualities are not known. The sample has other DNA sequences that encode this CDR3 too. The donors were healthy, HIV-negative adults with no recently reported acute infections or vaccinations. Every donor was a Caucasian adult living in Nashville, Tennessee, USA. For unsorted samples, 75 million to 100 million PBMCs were counted and genomic DNA was extracted with the QIAamp DNA Blood Mini kit. Blood was obtained by leukapheresis, after which PBMCs were separated by Ficoll-Histopaque density gradient centrifugation and cryopreserved in liquid nitrogen vapor phase.

Study-level results and caveats: Sampling was restricted to blood, and TCR repertoires in tissues likely differ from the TCR repertoires found in blood. Based on pairwise subsampling, the degree of clonotype sharing among donors was expected to be affected by sequencing depth. The genetic and exposure-history diversity represented was limited by the small number of donors.

Using the deep immunoSEQ assay, multiplex PCR amplified TCR CDR3 regions from genomic DNA. Extracted genomic DNA from each cell subset was distributed evenly across all wells of several immunoSEQ 96-well plates, and each plate was treated as a replicate. For unsorted PBMC, each replicate PCR was loaded with approximately 0.3 ug genomic DNA, equivalent to tens of thousands of T cell genomes. Unsorted PBMC genomic DNA was sequenced across ten immunoSEQ deep assay plates. The purified libraries were quantified using a Qubit 3.0 fluorometer, sized with a Bioanalyzer 2100, and then quantified again using the KAPA Library Quantification kit. Each immunoSEQ 96-well plate was sequenced on its own single-read 150-cycle Illumina NextSeq 550 flow cell. For the original study's pipeline: Because the immunoSEQ output held only junctional sequences and lacked quality scores, the filtering could not match the filtering applied to full-length reads. Sequences were annotated with PyIR, a Python wrapper for IgBLAST v1.9, using IMGT germline references to assign V/J genes and CDR3. Reads were filtered out if the reads had weak V/J assignments (E-value above 1e-6), no CDR3, stop codons, out-of-frame junctions, or ambiguous translated residues. V3J clonotypes were defined by identical inferred V gene, J gene, and CDR3 amino acid sequence. Percentage overlap between repertoires was computed as shared unique clonotypes divided by the size of the smaller repertoire. Repertoire richness was assessed with RTK rarefaction, the Chao1 estimator, and Recon v2.1 estimates of unobserved clonotypes. As stored in TCRdb, this immuneACCESS dataset retains in-frame rearrangements with V and J assigned. A fraction of the clones does not appear; measured against another copy, unresolved V genes explain less than half of the discrepancy, and the remainder lacks a known reason. The DNA gave D and trimming, while V, J and clone size come from that table. Within this sample are 520,000 or so clones, with roughly 78% of them counted one time only. The ten largest clones represent 10% to 15% of the sample.

Material for sequencing was PBMCs. Rearrangement joined TRBV5-1 to TRBJ1-1; TRBD1 lines up with 7 middle nucleotides. The source is a woman in her 40s in good health. Some clones in this sample may be carry-over from other donors' samples. The DNA is TGCGCCAGCAGCCTTCGGACAGGGAACACTGAAGCTTTCTTT. The encoded protein is CASSLRTGNTEAFF.